These 25 T cell receptor beta chains were all obtained from the same sample, sequenced in a study of technical replicates of blood from several donors. Clones were sequenced by immunoSEQ multiplex PCR, and TCRdb holds only the in-frame ones, with some missing. The table shows more than 90,000 clones, with around 95% occurring only once. Sequencing was done on a sample of T cells isolated from PBMCs. Receptors were obtained from a human donor in good health.

This CDR3 is CASKDRVGYEQYF. CDR3 DNA sequence: TGCGCCAGCAAAGACAGGGTTGGTTACGAGCAGTACTTC. The chain couples TRBV10-2 to TRBJ2-5; 7 bases are a match to TRBD1. The better agreement between TRBJ2-7 and the DNA end casts doubt on the J call. CDR1 WSHSY and CDR2 SAAADI come from the germline V gene. The CDR3 has 13 residues.

This clone came up once. V is TRBV13 and J is TRBJ1-1; 8 bases map to TRBD1. CDR3 length: 19 residues. With 1 base clipped from V and 4 bases from J, the junction kept 17 bases outside the gene matches. Germline V lookup: CDR1 PRHDT, CDR2 FYEKMQ (reference sequence). In DNA, the CDR3 is TGTGCCAGCAGCTTAGAAGGGGTCGGCAGGGGGCTCTTCGGCACTGAAGCTTTCTTT. Its protein product is CASSLEGVGRGLFGTEAFF. Using reference TRBV13 and TRBJ1-1 for the parts outside the CDR3, the full variable domain is AAGVIQSPRHLIKEKRETATLKCYPIPRHDTVYWYQQGPGQDPQFLISFYEKMQSDKGSIPDRFSAQQFSDYHSELNMSSLELGDSALYFCASSLEGVGRGLFGTEAFFGQGTRLTVV.

This chain joins TRBV10-3 and TRBJ2-3; 7 bases are a match to TRBD1. With V trimmed by 0 bases and J by 4 bases, 7 bases remained unmatched. In germline, CDR1 is ENHRY, CDR2 SYGVKD. The CDR3 is made up of 16 amino acids. The CDR3 DNA reads as TGTGCCATCAGTGAGTCGGTTCAGGGGGTGGCAGATACGCAGTATTTT. Translated, it gives CAISESVQGVADTQYF.

The CDR3 DNA is TGCAGCGTTGAAAGAGCGGGAGGAGGCACAGATACGCAGTATTTT. It translates to CSVERAGGGTDTQYF. The chain uses TRBV29-1 and TRBJ2-3; 9 nucleotides align to TRBD2. Trimming removed 2 bases from V and 1 base from J; junction bases left unmatched: 4. This CDR3 region has 15 residues. Germline CDR1 SQVTM, CDR2 ANQGSEA.

V usage is TRBV9 and J usage is TRBJ2-2; TRBD1 might be the D (5 bases). Germline CDR1 is SGDLS and CDR2 is YYNGEE. Trimming took off 4 bases at V and 5 bases at J, with 9 bases between the two ends. This CDR3 region has 13 residues. The CDR3 here is CASSPGRTGELFF. The CDR3 DNA reads as TGTGCCAGCAGCCCAGGGCGGACCGGGGAGCTGTTTTTT.

This clone was recorded only once. The V call is TRBV6-1, the J call TRBJ2-3; 7 positions agree with TRBD1. V trimming: 5 bases; J trimming: 3 bases; junction bases outside the gene matches: 5. The germline V gene encodes CDR1 MNHNS and CDR2 SASEGT. This CDR3 region has 14 residues. The CDR3 DNA is TGTGCCAGCAGTCAGCAACAGGGGACAGATACGCAGTATTTT. It specifies CASSQQQGTDTQYF.

The gene calls are TRBV27 and TRBJ2-7; 9 nucleotides align to TRBD1. This CDR3 has 15 residues. V lost 2 bases to trimming and J lost 6 bases; unmatched junction nucleotides: 8. Germline V lookup: CDR1 MNHEY, CDR2 SMNVEV (reference sequence). CDR3 coding DNA: TGTGCCAGCAGTTTACTGCCGGGACAGGGACGCGAGCAGTACTTC. It specifies CASSLLPGQGREQYF.

V and J are TRBV28 and TRBJ1-5; TRBD1 agrees at 8 bases. The CDR3 contains 16 residues. Germline values: CDR1 MDHEN, CDR2 SYDVKM. V lost 2 bases and J lost 4; bases outside the gene matches: 7. DNA for the CDR3: TGTGCCAGCAGTTTACGCGGACAGGGATGGAATCAGCCCCAGCATTTT. Encoded protein: CASSLRGQGWNQPQHF.

This sequence joins TRBV7-9 and TRBJ2-5, with unresolved D. V gave up 4 bases and J gave up 7 bases, with 10 bases separating them. CDR3 length: 12 amino acids. Germline V lookup: CDR1 SEHNR, CDR2 FQNEAQ (reference sequence). In DNA, the CDR3 is TGTGCCAGCAGCTACCCATCAGGGACCCAGTACTTC. Residues: CASSYPSGTQYF.

The chain recombines TRBV5-6 with TRBJ2-6, with 10 bases identical to TRBD1. Germline assignment: CDR1 SGHDT and CDR2 YYEEEE. The length of the CDR3 is 19 residues. The trim removed 4 bases at V and 4 bases at J, leaving 14 bases unmatched. The CDR3 reads CASSGDRGLLSLGANVLTF. Written as DNA, the CDR3 is TGTGCCAGCAGCGGGGACAGGGGCCTACTCTCTCTGGGGGCCAACGTCCTGACTTTC.

This clone was recorded a few times. The chain joins TRBV5-1 to TRBJ2-1, with a weak D call TRBD2 (5 bases). Trimming stripped 0 bases from V and 7 bases from J, with 11 bases between. This CDR3 is 14 amino acids long. Germline V lookup: CDR1 SGHRS, CDR2 YFSETQ. The CDR3 DNA follows: TGCGCCAGCAGCTTGGGTCCTACTAGGAATGAGCAGTTCTTC. Translating it yields CASSLGPTRNEQFF.

The gene calls are TRBV19 and TRBJ2-7; TRBD1 matches at 7 bases. Per germline, CDR1 LNHDA and CDR2 SQIVND (reference sequence). The ends lost 4 bases at V and 3 bases at J; junction bases unmatched: 9. This CDR3 spans 15 amino acids. CDR3 protein: CASSRETGNGYEQYF. The CDR3 DNA is TGTGCCAGTAGTAGGGAGACAGGGAACGGCTACGAGCAGTACTTC.

The chain combines TRBV4-1 with TRBJ2-7; TRBD2 aligns across 11 bases. CDR3 length: 16 amino acids. Germline V gene data show CDR1 as MGHRA and CDR2 as YSYEKL. Trimming cost V 2 bases and J 1 base; bases outside gene matches: 4. The CDR3 loop is CASSQPGLAASYEQYF. In nucleotides, the CDR3 is TGCGCCAGCAGCCAACCGGGACTAGCGGCGTCCTACGAGCAGTACTTC.

The CDR3 here is CASGDGGARGYTF. CDR3 bases: TGTGCCAGCGGGGATGGGGGGGCGAGAGGCTACACCTTC. The chain recombines TRBV6-5 with TRBJ1-2; tentative D call: TRBD1 (6 bases). The V gene lost 8 bases and the J gene lost 8 bases, with 18 bases spanning the gap. Germline CDR1 is MNHEY and CDR2 is SVGAGI. There are 13 residues in the CDR3.

This clone is a singleton in its sample. J is TRBJ1-1 and V is TRBV10-1, with a tentative D call TRBD1 (6 bases). V lost 2 bases and J lost 8, with 12 bases in between. The CDR3 is 13 amino acids. Germline V lookup: CDR1 WNHNN, CDR2 SYGVQD (reference sequence). CDR3 residues: CASSETRQAEAFF. The CDR3 DNA reads as TGCGCCAGCAGTGAGACCCGACAGGCCGAAGCTTTCTTT.

The V and J genes are TRBV2 and TRBJ2-5; TRBD2 agrees at 7 bases. CDR3 length: 15 residues. Trimming cost V 7 bases and J 5 bases; bases outside gene matches: 13. The germline V gene encodes CDR1 SNHLY and CDR2 FYNNEI. This CDR3 reads CASMVASGTSETQYF. DNA of the CDR3: TGTGCCAGCATGGTGGCTAGCGGAACTTCCGAGACCCAGTACTTC.

Here the CDR3 DNA reads TGTGCCAGCAGCACTGTTCAGCGGGAGGATGGGGAGACCCAGTACTTC. Its translation: CASSTVQREDGETQYF. V is TRBV2 and J is TRBJ2-5, with 9 positions matching TRBD2. The germline V gene encodes CDR1 SNHLY and CDR2 FYNNEI. CDR3 size: 16 residues. The V and J ends lost 6 bases and 5 bases, in that order; junction bases with no gene match: 13.

V is TRBV30 and J is TRBJ1-2; possibly TRBD1 for D (5 bases). The CDR3 is made up of 16 amino acids. Germline CDR1 GTSNPN, CDR2 SVGIG (reference sequence). V lost 8 bases to trimming and J lost 2 bases, with 24 bases between them. CDR3 DNA: TGTGCCCTGGAGTCGTTGGGGCCTGCCTTGAACTATGGCTACACCTTC. Translated, it gives CALESLGPALNYGYTF. The full variable domain, rest sourced from reference TRBV30 and TRBJ1-2, is SQTIHQWPATLVQPVGSPLSLECTVEGTSNPNLYWYRQAAGRGLQLLFYSVGIGQISSEVPQNLSASRPQDRQFILSSKKLLLSDSGFYLCALESLGPALNYGYTFGSGTRLTVV.

Written as DNA, the CDR3 is TGTGCCAGCAGTTTCAATCAGGGGGAGACCCAGTACTTC. This codes for CASSFNQGETQYF. V gene TRBV27 combines with J gene TRBJ2-5; possible D gene TRBD1, 6 bases. The CDR3 totals 13 residues. Germline CDR1 reads MNHEY; CDR2 reads SMNVEV (reference sequence). The V end was cut by 3 bases, the J end by 5 bases, with 10 bases between.

This rearrangement joins TRBV5-1 to TRBJ2-5; weak D call: TRBD2 (6 bases). The CDR3 has 15 amino acids. V dropped 1 base and J dropped 2 bases, with 12 bases sitting between them. Germline CDR1 reads SGHRS; CDR2 reads YFSETQ. The DNA for the CDR3 is TGCGCCAGCAGCTTGAAGGCGGGGAGTCAAGAGACCCAGTACTTC. This encodes CASSLKAGSQETQYF.

The chain is built from TRBV7-9 and TRBJ2-7; TRBD2 aligns across 7 bases. This CDR3 has 14 residues. The ends lost 5 bases at V and 3 bases at J; junction bases unmatched: 7. Germline assignment: CDR1 SEHNR and CDR2 FQNEAQ (reference sequence). The CDR3: CASSPRTRLYEQYF. The CDR3 nucleotides read TGTGCCAGCAGCCCCCGGACTAGACTCTACGAGCAGTACTTC.

The chain is built from TRBV5-4 and TRBJ2-1, with 7 bases lining up with TRBD2. Germline-derived CDR1 and CDR2 are SGHNT and YYREEE (reference sequence). CDR3 size: 13 residues. With 2 bases clipped from V and 8 bases from J, the junction kept 4 bases outside the gene matches. The CDR3 sequence: CASSFGEGHEQFF. CDR3 DNA: TGTGCCAGCAGCTTTGGGGAGGGCCATGAGCAGTTCTTC.

The chain joins TRBV28 to TRBJ2-3; D is uncertain. Looked up from germline, CDR1 is MDHEN and CDR2 is SYDVKM. CDR3 length: 13 amino acids. V lost 6 bases and J lost 6, with 13 bases in between. Here the CDR3 DNA reads TGTGCCAGCAGCAAACTCCGGTGGGATACGCAGTATTTT. It specifies CASSKLRWDTQYF. The variable domain in full, with the rest retrieved from reference TRBV28 and TRBJ2-3, is DVKVTQSSRYLVKRTGEKVFLECVQDMDHENMFWYRQDPGLGLRLIYFSYDVKMKEKGDIPEGYSVSREKKERFSLILESASTNQTSMYLCASSKLRWDTQYFGPGTRLTVL.

The chain recombines TRBV1 with TRBJ2-2; the D call TRBD2 from the table was never checked on the DNA. TRBV1 is termed a pseudogene. The CDR3 totals 16 residues. CDR3 sequence (DNA): TGCACCAGCAGCCAAGATGGCGGGGGGGGCACCGGGGAGCTGTTTTTT. Translation gives CTSSQDGGGGTGELFF.

The rearrangement links TRBV5-1 to TRBJ1-5; 9 nucleotides agree with TRBD1. J was trimmed by 7 bases and V by 3 bases; bases with no gene match: 5. The germline V gene encodes CDR1 SGHRS and CDR2 YFSETQ. This CDR3 has 14 amino acids. CDR3 in DNA: TGCGCCAGCAGCTCCACAGGGGGCGGGCAGCCCCAGCATTTT. Translated: CASSSTGGGQPQHF. Complete variable domain (other parts from reference TRBV5-1 and TRBJ1-5): KAGVTQTPRYLIKTRGQQVTLSCSPISGHRSVSWYQQTPGQGLQFLFEYFSETQRNKGNFPGRFSGRQFSNSRSEMNVSTLELGDSALYLCASSSTGGGQPQHFGDGTRLSIL.